This T cell receptor beta chain was captured in a study of T cell clonotyping in hematopoietic cell transplantation. Notes on the study in general: Recipient TCR diversity dropped after transplant; expanded clonotypes rose from day 30 to 180.

Comment on this clone: Its antigen is not known.

The assay was immunoSEQ multiplex PCR, and TCRdb's table has in-frame clones only and misses some. Among 3,500 to 4,500 clones listed, 95% were seen once. Samples: about 28 days before transplant, then days 30, 100 and 180 after. This material consisted of PBMCs, taken 30 days after allogeneic stem cell transplant. The sequence was collected from a male patient in his fifties who had an allogeneic stem cell transplant from a related donor, so the T cells may come from the graft donor. Some clones in this sample may be carry-over from other donors' samples.

The CDR3 DNA reads TGTGCCAGCAGCTTATGGACCGGCAATCAGCCCCAGCATTTT. Translated: CASSLWTGNQPQHF. This chain links TRBV7-2 with TRBJ1-5, with no clear D. This CDR3 contains 14 residues. The V end lost 2 bases, the J end lost 2 bases, and 7 bases lay between the germline ends. Germline assignment: CDR1 SGHTA and CDR2 FQGNSA.